The entry below describes one T cell receptor beta chain. This sample is part of a study of blood T cell repertoires in COVID-19. About the study: The study drew acute and convalescent COVID-19 samples from the United States, Italy and Spain. Sample material is recorded as cDNA or gDNA derived from T cells, B-cell-depleted T cells, or PBMCs.

In the original processing: By means of reference gene primer amplification, nucleated cell counts were estimated. The table came from immunoSEQ multiplex PCR; TCRdb's copy has only in-frame clones and leaves some out. D and trimming come from the DNA, and the V and J calls and clone size come from that table. The table shows some 95,000 clones, with around nine tenths occurring only once. V dropped 8 bases and J dropped 0 bases, with 14 bases sitting between them. CDR3 length: 16 amino acids. Germline assignment: CDR1 SNHLY and CDR2 FYNNEI. The gene calls are TRBV2 and TRBJ2-6; D possibly corresponds to TRBD1 (6 bases). This TCR derives from a man in his 70s with acute or convalescent COVID-19. Sequenced: peripheral blood. The DNA of the CDR3 is TGTGCCAGCTCCAGGGTAGGGGGCTCTGGGGCCAACGTCCTGACTTTC. Residues: CASSRVGGSGANVLTF.